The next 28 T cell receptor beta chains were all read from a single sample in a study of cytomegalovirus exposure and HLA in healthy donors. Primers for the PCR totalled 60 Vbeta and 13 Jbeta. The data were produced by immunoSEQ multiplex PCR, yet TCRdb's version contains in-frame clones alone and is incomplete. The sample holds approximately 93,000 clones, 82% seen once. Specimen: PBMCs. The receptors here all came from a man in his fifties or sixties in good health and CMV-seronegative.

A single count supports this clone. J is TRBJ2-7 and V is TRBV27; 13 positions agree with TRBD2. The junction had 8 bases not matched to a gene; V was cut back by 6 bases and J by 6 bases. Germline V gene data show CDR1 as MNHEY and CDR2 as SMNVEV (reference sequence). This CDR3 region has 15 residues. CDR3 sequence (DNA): TGTGCCAGCAGGATACTAGCGGGAGGGCCGAGCGAGCAGTACTTC. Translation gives CASRILAGGPSEQYF.

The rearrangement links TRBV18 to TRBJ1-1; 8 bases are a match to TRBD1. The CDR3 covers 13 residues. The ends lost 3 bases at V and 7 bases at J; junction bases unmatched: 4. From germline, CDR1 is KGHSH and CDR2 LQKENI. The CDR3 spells CASSPSGGGEAFF. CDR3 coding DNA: TGTGCCAGCTCACCGTCAGGGGGCGGTGAAGCTTTCTTT.

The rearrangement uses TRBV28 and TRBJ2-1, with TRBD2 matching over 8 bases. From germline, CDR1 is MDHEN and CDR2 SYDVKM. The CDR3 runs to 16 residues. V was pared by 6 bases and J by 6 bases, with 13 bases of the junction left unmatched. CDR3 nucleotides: TGTGCCAGCAGGGGAATGGACGGGAGGGCCATCAATGAGCAGTTCTTC. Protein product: CASRGMDGRAINEQFF. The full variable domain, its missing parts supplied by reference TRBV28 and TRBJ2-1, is DVKVTQSSRYLVKRTGEKVFLECVQDMDHENMFWYRQDPGLGLRLIYFSYDVKMKEKGDIPEGYSVSREKKERFSLILESASTNQTSMYLCASRGMDGRAINEQFFGPGTRLTVL.

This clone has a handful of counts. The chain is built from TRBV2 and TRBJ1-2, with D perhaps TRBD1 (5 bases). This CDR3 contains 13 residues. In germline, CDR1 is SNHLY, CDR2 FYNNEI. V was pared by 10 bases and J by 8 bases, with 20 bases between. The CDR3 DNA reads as TGTGCCAACTTTTTAGACAGTGCGAGGGGCTACACCTTC. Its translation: CANFLDSARGYTF.

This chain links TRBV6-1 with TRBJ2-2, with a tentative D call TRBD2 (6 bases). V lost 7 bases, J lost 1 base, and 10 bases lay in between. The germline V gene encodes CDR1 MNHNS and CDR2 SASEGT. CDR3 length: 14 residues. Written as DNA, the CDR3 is TGTGCCAGCAATTCCGGGGGGAACACCGGGGAGCTGTTTTTT. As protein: CASNSGGNTGELFF.

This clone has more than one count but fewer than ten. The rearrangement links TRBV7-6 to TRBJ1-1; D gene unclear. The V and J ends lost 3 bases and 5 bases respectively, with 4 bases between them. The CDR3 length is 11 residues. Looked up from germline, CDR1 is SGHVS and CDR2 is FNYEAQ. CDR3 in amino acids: CASSFGTEAFF. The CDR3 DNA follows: TGTGCCAGCAGCTTCGGGACTGAAGCTTTCTTT. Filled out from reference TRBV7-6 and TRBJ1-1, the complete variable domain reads GAGVSQSPRYKVTKRGQDVALRCDPISGHVSLYWYRQALGQGPEFLTYFNYEAQQDKSGLPNDRFSAERPEGSISTLTIQRTEQRDSAMYRCASSFGTEAFFGQGTRLTVV.

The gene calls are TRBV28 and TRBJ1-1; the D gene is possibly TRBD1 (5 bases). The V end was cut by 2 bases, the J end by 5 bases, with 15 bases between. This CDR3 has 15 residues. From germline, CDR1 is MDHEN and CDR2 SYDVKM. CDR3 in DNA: TGTGCCAGCAGTTTACCCCCATGGGGGAGGACTGAAGCTTTCTTT. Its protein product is CASSLPPWGRTEAFF.

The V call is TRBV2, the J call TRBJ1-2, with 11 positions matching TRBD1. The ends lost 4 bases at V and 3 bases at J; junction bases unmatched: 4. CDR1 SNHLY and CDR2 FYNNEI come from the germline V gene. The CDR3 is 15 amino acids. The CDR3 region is CASSGGQGGDYGYTF. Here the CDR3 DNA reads TGTGCCAGCAGTGGGGGACAGGGGGGCGACTATGGCTACACCTTC.

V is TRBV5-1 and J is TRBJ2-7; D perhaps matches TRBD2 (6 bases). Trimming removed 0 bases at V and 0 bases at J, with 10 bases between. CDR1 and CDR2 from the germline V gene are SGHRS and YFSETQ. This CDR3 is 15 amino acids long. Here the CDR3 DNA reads TGCGCCAGCAGCTTGGCGGGACTTAGCTCCTACGAGCAGTACTTC. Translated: CASSLAGLSSYEQYF.

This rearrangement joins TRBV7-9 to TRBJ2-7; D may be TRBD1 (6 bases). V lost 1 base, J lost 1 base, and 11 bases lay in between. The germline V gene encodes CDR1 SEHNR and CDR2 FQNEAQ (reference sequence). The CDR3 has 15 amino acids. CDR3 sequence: CASSLGGTRSYEQYF. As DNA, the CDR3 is TGTGCCAGCAGCTTAGGAGGGACACGATCCTACGAGCAGTACTTC.

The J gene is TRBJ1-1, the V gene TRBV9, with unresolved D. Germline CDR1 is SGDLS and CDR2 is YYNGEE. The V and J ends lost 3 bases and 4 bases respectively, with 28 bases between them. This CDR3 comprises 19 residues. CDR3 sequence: CASSDPSSSGASFGTEAFF. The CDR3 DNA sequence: TGTGCCAGCAGCGACCCTTCATCCTCCGGTGCCTCCTTCGGCACTGAAGCTTTCTTT.

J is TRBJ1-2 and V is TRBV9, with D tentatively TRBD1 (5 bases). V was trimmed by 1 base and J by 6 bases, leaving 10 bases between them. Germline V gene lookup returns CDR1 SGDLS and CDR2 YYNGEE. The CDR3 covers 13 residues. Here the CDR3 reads CASSVRPRDGYTF. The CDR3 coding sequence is TGTGCCAGCAGCGTAAGGCCCAGGGATGGCTACACCTTC. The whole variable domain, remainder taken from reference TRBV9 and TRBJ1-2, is DSGVTQTPKHLITATGQRVTLRCSPRSGDLSVYWYQQSLDQGLQFLIQYYNGEERAKGNILERFSAQQFPDLHSELNLSSLELGDSALYFCASSVRPRDGYTFGSGTRLTVV.

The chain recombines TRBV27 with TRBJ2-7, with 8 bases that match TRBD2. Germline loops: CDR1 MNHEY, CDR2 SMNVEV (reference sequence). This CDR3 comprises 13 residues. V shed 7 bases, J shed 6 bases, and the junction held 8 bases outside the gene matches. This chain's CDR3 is CASKYGRASEQYF. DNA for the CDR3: TGTGCCAGCAAATACGGGAGGGCCTCCGAGCAGTACTTC.

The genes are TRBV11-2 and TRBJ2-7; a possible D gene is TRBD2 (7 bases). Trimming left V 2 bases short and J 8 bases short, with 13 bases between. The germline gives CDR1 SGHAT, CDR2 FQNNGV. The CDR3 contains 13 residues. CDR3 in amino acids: CASSLLGGAKQYF. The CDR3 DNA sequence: TGTGCCAGCAGCTTATTGGGGGGGGCGAAGCAGTACTTC.

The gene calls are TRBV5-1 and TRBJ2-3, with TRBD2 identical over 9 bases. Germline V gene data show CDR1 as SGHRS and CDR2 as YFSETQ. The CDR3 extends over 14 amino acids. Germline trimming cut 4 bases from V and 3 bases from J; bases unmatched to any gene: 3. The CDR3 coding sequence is TGCGCCAGCAGCGAGACTAGCGGAACAGATACGCAGTATTTT. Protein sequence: CASSETSGTDTQYF.

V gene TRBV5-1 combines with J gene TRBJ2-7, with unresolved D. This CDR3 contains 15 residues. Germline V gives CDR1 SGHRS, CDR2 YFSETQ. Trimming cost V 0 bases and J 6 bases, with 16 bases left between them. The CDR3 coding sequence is TGCGCCAGCAGCTTGGCCACTCCCGTCACGCCCGAGCAGTACTTC. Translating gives CASSLATPVTPEQYF.

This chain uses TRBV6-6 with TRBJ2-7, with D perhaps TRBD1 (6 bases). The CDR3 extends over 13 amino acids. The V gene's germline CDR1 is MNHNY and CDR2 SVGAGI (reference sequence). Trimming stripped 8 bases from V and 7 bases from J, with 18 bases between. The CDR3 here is CASRPRGSREQYF. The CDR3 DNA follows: TGTGCCAGCCGCCCCAGGGGCAGTCGTGAGCAGTACTTC.

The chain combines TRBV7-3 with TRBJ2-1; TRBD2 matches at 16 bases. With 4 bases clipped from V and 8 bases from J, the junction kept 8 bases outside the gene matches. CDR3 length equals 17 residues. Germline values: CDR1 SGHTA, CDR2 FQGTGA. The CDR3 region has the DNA TGTGCCAGCAGCTCGCTCCCGGGACTAGCGGGAGGGCATGAGCAGTTCTTC. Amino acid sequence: CASSSLPGLAGGHEQFF.

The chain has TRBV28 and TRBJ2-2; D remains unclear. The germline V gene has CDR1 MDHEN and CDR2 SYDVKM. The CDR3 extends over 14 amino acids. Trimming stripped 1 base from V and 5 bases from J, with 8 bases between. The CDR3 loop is CASSLYGGTGELFF. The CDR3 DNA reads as TGTGCCAGCAGTTTATATGGCGGAACCGGGGAGCTGTTTTTT.

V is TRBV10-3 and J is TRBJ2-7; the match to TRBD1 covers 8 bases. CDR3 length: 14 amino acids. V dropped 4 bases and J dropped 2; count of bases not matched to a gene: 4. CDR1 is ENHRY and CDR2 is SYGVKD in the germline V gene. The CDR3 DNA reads TGTGCCATCAGTGCGGGGGACAGGCCCTACGAGCAGTACTTC. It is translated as CAISAGDRPYEQYF.

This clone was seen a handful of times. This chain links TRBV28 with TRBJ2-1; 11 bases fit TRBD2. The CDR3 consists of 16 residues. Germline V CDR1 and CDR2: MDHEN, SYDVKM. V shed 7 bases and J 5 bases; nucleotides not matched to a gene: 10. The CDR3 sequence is CASMTKLAGEDNEQFF. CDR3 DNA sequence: TGTGCCAGCATGACCAAACTAGCGGGAGAGGACAATGAGCAGTTCTTC.

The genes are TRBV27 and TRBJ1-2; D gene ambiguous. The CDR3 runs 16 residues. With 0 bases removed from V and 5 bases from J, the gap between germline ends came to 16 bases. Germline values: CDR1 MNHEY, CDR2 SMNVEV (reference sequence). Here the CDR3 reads CASSLSLAGGLYGYTF. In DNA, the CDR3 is TGTGCCAGCAGTTTATCGCTGGCAGGAGGACTATATGGCTACACCTTC.

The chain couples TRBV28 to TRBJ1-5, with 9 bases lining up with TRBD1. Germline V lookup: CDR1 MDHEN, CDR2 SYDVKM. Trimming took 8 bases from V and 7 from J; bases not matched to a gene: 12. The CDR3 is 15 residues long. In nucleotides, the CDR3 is TGTGCCAGCGGAGGACAGGGGCCGTTCTCGCAGCCCCAGCATTTT. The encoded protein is CASGGQGPFSQPQHF.

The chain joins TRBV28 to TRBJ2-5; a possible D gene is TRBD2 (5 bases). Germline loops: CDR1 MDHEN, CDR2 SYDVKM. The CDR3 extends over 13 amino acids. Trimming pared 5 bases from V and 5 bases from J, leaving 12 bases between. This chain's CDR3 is CASSPTRGETQYF. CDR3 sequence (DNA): TGTGCCAGCAGTCCCACTCGAGGGGAGACCCAGTACTTC.

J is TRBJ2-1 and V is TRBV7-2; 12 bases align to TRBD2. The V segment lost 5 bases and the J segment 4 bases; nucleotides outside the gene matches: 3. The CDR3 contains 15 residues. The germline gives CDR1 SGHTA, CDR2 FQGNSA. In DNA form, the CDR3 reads TGTGCCAGCAGCCCCGGGACTAGCGGGTACAATGAGCAGTTCTTC. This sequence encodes CASSPGTSGYNEQFF.

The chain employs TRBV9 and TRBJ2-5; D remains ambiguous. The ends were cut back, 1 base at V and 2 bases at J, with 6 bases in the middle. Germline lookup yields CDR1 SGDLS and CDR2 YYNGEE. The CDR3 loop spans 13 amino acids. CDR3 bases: TGTGCCAGCAGCGTACAACAGCAAGAGACCCAGTACTTC. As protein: CASSVQQQETQYF.

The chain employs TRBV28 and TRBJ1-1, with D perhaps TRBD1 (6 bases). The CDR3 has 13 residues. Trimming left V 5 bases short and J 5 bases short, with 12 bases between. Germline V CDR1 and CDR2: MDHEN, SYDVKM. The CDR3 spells CASSVSGETEAFF. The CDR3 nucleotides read TGTGCCAGCAGTGTCTCAGGGGAAACTGAAGCTTTCTTT.

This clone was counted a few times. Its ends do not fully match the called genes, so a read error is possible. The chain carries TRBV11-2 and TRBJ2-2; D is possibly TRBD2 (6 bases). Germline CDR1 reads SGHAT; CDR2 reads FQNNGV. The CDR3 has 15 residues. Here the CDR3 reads CASSLGGPSTGELFF. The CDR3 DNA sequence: TGTGCCAGCAGTTTAGGAGGGCCCTCGACCGGGGAGCTGTTTTTT.